What follows are 20 T cell receptor beta chains derived from one specimen sequenced in a study of CD8 T cells in Susac syndrome. Reverse transcription used about 0.45 to 1 ug RNA and random hexamers. A single record per CDR3 protein comes from TCRdb applying MiXCR to the immunoSEQ multiplex PCR reads. The sample lists around 270,000 distinct CDR3 sequences, around 89% occurring once. Input material: CD8+ T cells from PBMCs. These receptors were taken from a human donor with multiple sclerosis.

This clonotype was observed a single time. This rearrangement joins TRBV20-1 to TRBJ2-7; 10 nucleotides align to TRBD2. The germline gives CDR1 DFQATT, CDR2 SNEGSKA (reference sequence). This CDR3 has 16 residues. Trimming took 6 bases from V and 4 from J; bases not matched to a gene: 15. The CDR3 DNA is TGCAGTGCCCTAATACACAGCGGGAGGGCCATTTACGAGCAGTACTTC. Amino acids: CSALIHSGRAIYEQYF.

The chain has TRBV28 and TRBJ2-2, with 10 nucleotides matching TRBD1. CDR3 length: 16 amino acids. Germline values: CDR1 MDHEN, CDR2 SYDVKM. The V gene end was trimmed by 5 bases and the J gene end by 5 bases; junction bases not matched to a gene: 8. The CDR3 coding sequence is TGTGCCAGCAGTAAGGAGGGACAGGGGACTACCGGGGAGCTGTTTTTT. Amino acids: CASSKEGQGTTGELFF.

This clonotype appeared once. V gene TRBV24-1 combines with J gene TRBJ1-2; D might be TRBD1 (5 bases). This CDR3 has 14 residues. The V gene's germline CDR1 is KGHDR and CDR2 SFDVKD. V lost 0 bases and J lost 8, with 12 bases in between. The CDR3 is CATSDLKGIEGYTF. Here the CDR3 DNA reads TGTGCCACCAGTGATTTGAAGGGGATTGAGGGCTACACCTTC.

This chain joins TRBV11-2 and TRBJ2-7, with TRBD2 matching 13 bases. This CDR3 has 14 residues. Germline loops: CDR1 SGHAT, CDR2 FQNNGV. V gave up 5 bases and J gave up 5 bases; unmatched junction bases: 3. In DNA, the CDR3 is TGTGCCAGCAGCCTACTAGCGGGGGGGAACGAGCAGTACTTC. Protein: CASSLLAGGNEQYF.

The count of this clonotype is one. The chain is built from TRBV6-2 or TRBV6-3 and TRBJ1-5; possibly TRBD1 for D (6 bases). From germline, CDR1 is MNHEY and CDR2 SVGEGT. The CDR3 contains 15 residues. V lost 0 bases to trimming and J lost 4 bases, with 10 bases between them. CDR3: CASSYSRGVNQPQHF. The CDR3 nucleotides are TGTGCCAGCAGTTACTCAAGGGGGGTAAATCAGCCCCAGCATTTT.

J is TRBJ2-7 and V is TRBV5-4; 9 bases align to TRBD1. The CDR3 is 15 amino acids. V dropped 4 bases and J dropped 3; count of bases not matched to a gene: 8. From germline, CDR1 is SGHNT and CDR2 YYREEE (reference sequence). In DNA form, the CDR3 reads TGTGCCAGCAGCGAACCGGGACAGGGAGACTACGAGCAGTACTTC. Its protein product is CASSEPGQGDYEQYF.

The chain couples TRBV3-1 to TRBJ1-1; 9 bases match TRBD1. V dropped 0 bases and J dropped 2; count of bases not matched to a gene: 4. The CDR3 spans 16 residues. Germline assignment: CDR1 LGHDT and CDR2 YNNKEL (reference sequence). The chain's CDR3 is CASSQDPGQGNTEAFF. The CDR3 nucleotides are TGTGCCAGCAGCCAAGACCCGGGACAGGGAAACACTGAAGCTTTCTTT.

V and J are TRBV7-2 and TRBJ1-1, with D possibly matching TRBD1 (5 bases). V gave up 4 bases and J gave up 7 bases, with 13 bases separating them. This CDR3 is 13 amino acids long. Germline V CDR1 and CDR2: SGHTA, FQGNSA. In nucleotides, the CDR3 is TGTGCCAGCAGCTGGTTGGGGGTTAATGAAGCTTTCTTT. It yields the protein CASSWLGVNEAFF.

The chain carries TRBV5-4 and TRBJ1-5; possible D gene TRBD1, 5 bases. Germline lookup yields CDR1 SGHNT and CDR2 YYREEE (reference sequence). The CDR3 contains 13 residues. V gave up 4 bases and J gave up 1 base, with 6 bases separating them. CDR3 DNA: TGTGCCAGCAGCAGGGGAAGCAATCAGCCCCAGCATTTT. It translates to CASSRGSNQPQHF.

This clonotype showed up just a few times. V is TRBV7-6 and J is TRBJ2-3; D is unclear. Trimming stripped 1 base from V and 2 bases from J, with 10 bases between. The CDR3 has 15 amino acids. From germline, CDR1 is SGHVS and CDR2 FNYEAQ. CDR3 loop: CASSLGSLITDTQYF. The CDR3 DNA is TGTGCCAGCAGCTTAGGAAGTCTAATCACAGATACGCAGTATTTT.

The rearrangement uses TRBV4-2 and TRBJ2-2; 9 nucleotides align to TRBD2. The CDR3 runs 18 residues. The ends lost 4 bases at V and 6 bases at J; junction bases unmatched: 15. Germline CDR1 reads LGHNA; CDR2 reads YNFKEQ. CDR3 amino acids: CASSPVGAGGPEAGELFF. CDR3 DNA: TGTGCCAGCAGCCCCGTCGGGGCGGGGGGGCCAGAGGCCGGGGAGCTGTTTTTT.

This chain joins TRBV7-9 and TRBJ2-2; D remains unclear. CDR1 is SEHNR, CDR2 FQNEAQ, per germline (reference sequence). V lost 5 bases to trimming and J lost 3 bases, with 19 bases between them. The CDR3 loop spans 17 amino acids. Here the CDR3 reads CASSPSGWVLDTGELFF. DNA for the CDR3: TGTGCCAGCAGCCCCTCAGGATGGGTGTTAGACACCGGGGAGCTGTTTTTT.

The chain carries TRBV20-1 and TRBJ2-7, with 11 bases lining up with TRBD1. Losses at the gene ends were 6 bases for V and 1 base for J; bases not matched to a gene: 5. Per germline, CDR1 DFQATT and CDR2 SNEGSKA (reference sequence). The CDR3 consists of 14 residues. This CDR3 is CSAWTGGLSYEQYF. Written as DNA, the CDR3 is TGCAGTGCATGGACAGGGGGCCTTTCCTACGAGCAGTACTTC.

This clonotype was observed a single time. The chain combines TRBV6-2 or TRBV6-3 with TRBJ2-7; D is undetermined. CDR1 is MNHEY and CDR2 is SVGEGT in the germline V gene. The ends were cut back, 4 bases at V and 6 bases at J, with 10 bases in the middle. The CDR3 is 12 amino acids. The CDR3 loop reads CASSSLPSEQYF. CDR3 in DNA: TGTGCCAGCAGTTCCCTTCCCTCCGAGCAGTACTTC.

This clonotype was seen just once. The genes are TRBV4-3 and TRBJ2-3, with 10 bases identical to TRBD2. Looked up from germline, CDR1 is LGHNA and CDR2 is YSLEER. J gave up 0 bases and V 0 bases, and 6 bases lay outside the gene matches. The CDR3 runs to 18 residues. This chain's CDR3 is CASSQDTSGASSTDTQYF. The CDR3 nucleotides read TGCGCCAGCAGCCAAGATACTAGCGGGGCCTCTAGCACAGATACGCAGTATTTT.

The J gene is TRBJ1-2, the V gene TRBV12-5; TRBD1 is a possible D gene (5 bases). Trimming removed 9 bases from V and 5 bases from J, with 22 bases in between. The CDR3 extends over 15 amino acids. Germline assignment: CDR1 LGHNT and CDR2 FRNRAP. The CDR3 region has the DNA TGTGCTAGCACAGTCCGGGACGGGGGATTTTATGGCTACACCTTC. Translation gives CASTVRDGGFYGYTF.

This clonotype was observed a single time. This chain links TRBV7-9 with TRBJ1-1; D call uncertain. The CDR3 contains 12 residues. V gave up 6 bases and J gave up 1 base, with 6 bases separating them. Germline V gene data show CDR1 as SEHNR and CDR2 as FQNEAQ (reference sequence). Here the CDR3 DNA reads TGTGCCAGCAGGAACAAGAACACTGAAGCTTTCTTT. Protein sequence: CASRNKNTEAFF.

The rearrangement links TRBV2 to TRBJ2-5; D may be TRBD2 (5 bases). This CDR3 has 13 amino acids. CDR1 SNHLY and CDR2 FYNNEI come from the germline V gene. The V end was cut by 3 bases, the J end by 2 bases, with 7 bases between. CDR3 DNA sequence: TGTGCCAGCAGTGACGAGGGTCAAGAGACCCAGTACTTC. This sequence encodes CASSDEGQETQYF. Supplemented by reference TRBV2 and TRBJ2-5, the full variable domain reads EPEVTQTPSHQVTQMGQEVILRCVPISNHLYFYWYRQILGQKVEFLVSFYNNEISEKSEIFDDQFSVERPDGSNFTLKIRSTKLEDSAMYFCASSDEGQETQYFGPGTRLLVL.

In its sample, this clonotype was seen once. The CDR3 region is CASSSIWTAAYEQYF. The CDR3 region has the DNA TGTGCCAGCAGCTCCATATGGACAGCAGCCTACGAGCAGTACTTC. V gene TRBV7-9 combines with J gene TRBJ2-7; maybe TRBD1 (6 bases). The CDR3 runs to 15 residues. The ends were cut back, 4 bases at V and 2 bases at J, with 15 bases in the middle. Germline V gene sequence: CDR1 SEHNR, CDR2 FQNEAQ (reference sequence).

This clonotype has a single count. The V call is TRBV5-1, the J call TRBJ1-5, with 7 bases aligning to TRBD1. The germline gives CDR1 SGHRS, CDR2 YFSETQ. The J segment lost 0 bases and the V segment lost 1 base, leaving 1 base of the junction unmatched. The CDR3 totals 15 residues. The CDR3 here is CASSLTGVSNQPQHF. CDR3 in DNA: TGCGCCAGCAGCTTGACAGGGGTTAGCAATCAGCCCCAGCATTTT. Supplemented by reference TRBV5-1 and TRBJ1-5, the full variable domain reads KAGVTQTPRYLIKTRGQQVTLSCSPISGHRSVSWYQQTPGQGLQFLFEYFSETQRNKGNFPGRFSGRQFSNSRSEMNVSTLELGDSALYLCASSLTGVSNQPQHFGDGTRLSIL.